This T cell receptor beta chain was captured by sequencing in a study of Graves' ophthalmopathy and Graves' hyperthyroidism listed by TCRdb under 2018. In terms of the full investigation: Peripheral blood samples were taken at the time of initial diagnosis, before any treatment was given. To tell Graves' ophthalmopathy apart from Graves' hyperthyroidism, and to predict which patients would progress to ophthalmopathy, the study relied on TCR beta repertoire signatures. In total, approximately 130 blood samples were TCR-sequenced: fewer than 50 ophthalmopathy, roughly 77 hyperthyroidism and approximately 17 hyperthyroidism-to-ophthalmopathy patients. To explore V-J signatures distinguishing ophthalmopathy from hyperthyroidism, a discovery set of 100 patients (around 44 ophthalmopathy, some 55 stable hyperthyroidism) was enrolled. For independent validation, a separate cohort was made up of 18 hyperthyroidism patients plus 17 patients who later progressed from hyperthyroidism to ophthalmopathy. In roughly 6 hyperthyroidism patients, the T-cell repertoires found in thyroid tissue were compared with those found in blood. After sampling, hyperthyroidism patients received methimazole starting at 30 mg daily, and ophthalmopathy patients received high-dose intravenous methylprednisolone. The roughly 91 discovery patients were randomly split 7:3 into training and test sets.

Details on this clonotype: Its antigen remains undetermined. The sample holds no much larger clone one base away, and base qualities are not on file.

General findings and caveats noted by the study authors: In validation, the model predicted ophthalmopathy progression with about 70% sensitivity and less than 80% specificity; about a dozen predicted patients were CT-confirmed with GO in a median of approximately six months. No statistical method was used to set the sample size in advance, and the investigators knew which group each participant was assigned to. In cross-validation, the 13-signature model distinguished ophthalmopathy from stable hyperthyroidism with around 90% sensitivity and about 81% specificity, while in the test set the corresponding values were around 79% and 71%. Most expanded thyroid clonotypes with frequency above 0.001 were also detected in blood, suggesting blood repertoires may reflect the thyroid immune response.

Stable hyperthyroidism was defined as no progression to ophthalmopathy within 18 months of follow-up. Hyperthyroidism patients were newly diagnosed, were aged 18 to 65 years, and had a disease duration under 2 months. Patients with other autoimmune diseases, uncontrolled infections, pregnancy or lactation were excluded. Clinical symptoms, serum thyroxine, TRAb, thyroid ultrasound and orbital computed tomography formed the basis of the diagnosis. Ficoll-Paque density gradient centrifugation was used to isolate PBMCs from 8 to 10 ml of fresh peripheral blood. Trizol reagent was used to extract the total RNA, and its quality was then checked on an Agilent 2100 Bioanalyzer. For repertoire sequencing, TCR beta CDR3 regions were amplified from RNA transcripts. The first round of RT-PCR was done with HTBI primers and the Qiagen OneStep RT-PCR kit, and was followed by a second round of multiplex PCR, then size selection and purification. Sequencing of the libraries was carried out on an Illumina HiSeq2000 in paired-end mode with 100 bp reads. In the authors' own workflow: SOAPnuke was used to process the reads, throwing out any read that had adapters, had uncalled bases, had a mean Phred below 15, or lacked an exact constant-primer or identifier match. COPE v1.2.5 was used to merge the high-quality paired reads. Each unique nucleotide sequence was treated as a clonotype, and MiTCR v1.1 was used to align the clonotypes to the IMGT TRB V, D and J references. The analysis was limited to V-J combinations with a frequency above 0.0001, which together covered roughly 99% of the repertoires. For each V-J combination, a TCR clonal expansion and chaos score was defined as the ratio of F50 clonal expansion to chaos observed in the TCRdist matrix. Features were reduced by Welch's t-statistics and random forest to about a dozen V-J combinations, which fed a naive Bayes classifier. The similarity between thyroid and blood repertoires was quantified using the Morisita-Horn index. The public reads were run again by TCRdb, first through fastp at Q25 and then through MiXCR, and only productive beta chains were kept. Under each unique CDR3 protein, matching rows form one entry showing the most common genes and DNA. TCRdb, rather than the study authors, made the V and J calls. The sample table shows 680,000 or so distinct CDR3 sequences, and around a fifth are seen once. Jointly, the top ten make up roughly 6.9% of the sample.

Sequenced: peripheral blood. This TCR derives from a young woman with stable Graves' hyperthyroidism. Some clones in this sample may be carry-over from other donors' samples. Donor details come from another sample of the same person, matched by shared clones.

The CDR3 loop reads CASSSTLGDTEAFF. The nucleotide sequence is TGCGCCAGCAGCTCCACCCTGGGGGACACTGAAGCTTTCTTT. The chain uses TRBV5-1 and TRBJ1-1; the D gene is possibly TRBD1, with 5 bases matching. CDR1 and CDR2 are drawn from the germline V gene: SGHRS, YFSETQ. The V and J ends are trimmed by 3 bases and 3 bases, leaving 12 bases between them. Counted from cysteine to phenylalanine, this CDR3 has 14 amino acids. Only CDR3 DNA is held: 42 bases, read in frame from base 1.